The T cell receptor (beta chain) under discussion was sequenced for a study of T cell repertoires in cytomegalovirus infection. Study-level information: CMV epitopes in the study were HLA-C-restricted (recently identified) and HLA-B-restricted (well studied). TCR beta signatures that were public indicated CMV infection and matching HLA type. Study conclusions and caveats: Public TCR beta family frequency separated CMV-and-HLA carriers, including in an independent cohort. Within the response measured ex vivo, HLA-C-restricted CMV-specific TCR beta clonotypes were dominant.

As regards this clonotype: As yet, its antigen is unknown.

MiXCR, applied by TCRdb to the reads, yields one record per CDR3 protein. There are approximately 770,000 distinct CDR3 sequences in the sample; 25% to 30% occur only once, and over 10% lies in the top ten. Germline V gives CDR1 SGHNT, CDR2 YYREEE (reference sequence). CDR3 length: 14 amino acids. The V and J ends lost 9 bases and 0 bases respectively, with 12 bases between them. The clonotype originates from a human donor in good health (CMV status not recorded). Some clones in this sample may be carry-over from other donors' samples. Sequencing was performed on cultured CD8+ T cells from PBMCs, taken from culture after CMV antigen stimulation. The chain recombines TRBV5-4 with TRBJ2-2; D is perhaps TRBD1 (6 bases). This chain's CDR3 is CANQDSSNTGELFF. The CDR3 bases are TGTGCCAACCAGGACAGTTCGAACACCGGGGAGCTGTTTTTT.